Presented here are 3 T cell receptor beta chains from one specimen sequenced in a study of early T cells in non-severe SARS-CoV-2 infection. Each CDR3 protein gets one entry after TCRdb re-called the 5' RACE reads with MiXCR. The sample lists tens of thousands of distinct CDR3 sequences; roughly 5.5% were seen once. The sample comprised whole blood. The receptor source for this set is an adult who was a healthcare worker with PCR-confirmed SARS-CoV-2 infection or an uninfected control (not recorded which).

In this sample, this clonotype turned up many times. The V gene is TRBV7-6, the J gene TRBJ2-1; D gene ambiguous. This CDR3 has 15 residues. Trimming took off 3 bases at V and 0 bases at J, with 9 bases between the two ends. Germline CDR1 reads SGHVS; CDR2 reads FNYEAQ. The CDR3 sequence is CASSFVGNSYNEQFF. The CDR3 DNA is TGTGCCAGCAGCTTTGTTGGAAACTCCTACAATGAGCAGTTCTTC.

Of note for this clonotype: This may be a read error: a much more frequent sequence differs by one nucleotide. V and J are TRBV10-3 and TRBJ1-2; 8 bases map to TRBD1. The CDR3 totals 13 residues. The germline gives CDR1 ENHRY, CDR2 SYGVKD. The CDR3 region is CVISSSDREGYTF. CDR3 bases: TGTGTCATCAGTTCTTCGGACAGGGAGGGCTACACCTTC.

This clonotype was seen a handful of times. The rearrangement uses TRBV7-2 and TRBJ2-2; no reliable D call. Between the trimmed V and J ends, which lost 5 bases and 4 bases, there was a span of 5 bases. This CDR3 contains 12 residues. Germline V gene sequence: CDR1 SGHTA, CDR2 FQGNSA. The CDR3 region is CASSRSTGELFF. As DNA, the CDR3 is TGTGCCAGCAGCCGTAGCACCGGGGAGCTGTTTTTT. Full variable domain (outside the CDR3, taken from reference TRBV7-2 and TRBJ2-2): GAGVSQSPSNKVTEKGKDVELRCDPISGHTALYWYRQSLGQGLEFLIYFQGNSAPDKSGLPSDRFSAERTGGSVSTLTIQRTQQEDSAVYLCASSRSTGELFFGEGSRLTVL.